A selection of T cell receptor beta chains follows, all from one sample in a study of shared clonotypes between healthy human individuals. Only in-frame clones appear in the TCRdb table, and some are missing; sequencing was by immunoSEQ multiplex PCR. The data hold roughly 500,000 clones, with approximately 78% observed a single time. The sequenced sample consisted of PBMCs. These receptors all come from a woman aged 40-49 years in good health. Some clones in this sample may be carry-over from other donors' samples. Both conserved end residues are part of each CDR3. A D gene is named only where the DNA matches it firmly. Clone size, where shown, is once, few, many, or a class for clones that have expanded.

TRBV29-1,NA,TRBJ2-1,NA,TGCAGCGTTGAAGCCCCAAACAATGAGCAGTTCTTC,CSVEAPNNEQFF
TRBV27,once,TRBJ2-7,TRBD1,TGTGCCAGCAGGATTGGGACAGGGGGTATCTACGAGCAGTACTTC,CASRIGTGGIYEQYF
TRBV28,NA,TRBJ2-5,NA,TGTGCCAGCAGTTTACGGTTCCCCCCGGATGGAGAGACCCAGTACTTC,CASSLRFPPDGETQYF
TRBV29-1,NA,TRBJ1-2,NA,TGCAGCGCTAGAAGGGGGGATGGCTACACCTTC,CSARRGDGYTF
TRBV19,NA,TRBJ2-1,TRBD2,TGTGCCAGCCGGACTAGCGGGAACCACAATGAGCAGTTCTTC,CASRTSGNHNEQFF
TRBV11-2,NA,TRBJ2-5,TRBD2,TGTGCCAGCAGCCACCCTAGCGGGAGGCCGCAAGAGACCCAGTACTTC,CASSHPSGRPQETQYF
TRBV7-2,NA,TRBJ1-2,NA,TGTGCCAGCAGCTTAGGGGGAGGCTATGGCTACACCTTC,CASSLGGGYGYTF
TRBV19,few,TRBJ2-2,TRBD1,TGTGCCAGTATACAGACAGGGGACACCGGGGAGCTGTTTTTT,CASIQTGDTGELFF
TRBV28,NA,TRBJ2-7,NA,TGTGCCAGCAGTTCCTCCAGGGGCTCCTACGAGCAGTACTTC,CASSSSRGSYEQYF
TRBV5-6,NA,TRBJ1-4,NA,TGTGCCAGCAGCCTTTGGTTGGGGGCCGGGGAAAAACTGTTTTTT,CASSLWLGAGEKLFF
TRBV5-5,NA,TRBJ2-7,NA,TGTGCCAGCAGATGGACGGGTAGGGCGACCTTCTACGAGCAGTACTTC,CASRWTGRATFYEQYF
TRBV5-1,NA,TRBJ2-7,NA,TGCGCCAGCAGCGTCGGACAGCTTTCCCCAGGCGAGCAGTACTTC,CASSVGQLSPGEQYF
TRBV21-1,once,TRBJ2-7,NA,TGTGCCAGCAGAGGCTCGAGGGCGGGAGGGAACTCCTACGAGCAGTACTTC,CASRGSRAGGNSYEQYF
TRBV2,NA,TRBJ1-4,NA,TGTGCCAGCAGCCAGGGAGGGGCTGAAAAACTGTTTTTT,CASSQGGAEKLFF
TRBV11-3,NA,TRBJ2-1,NA,TGTGCCAGCAGCCGGACTTTTAGGACCAATCGGGAGCAGTTCTTC,CASSRTFRTNREQFF
TRBV4-2,NA,TRBJ2-7,NA,TGTGCCAGCAGCCAAGACGGGAGCTCCTACGAGCAGTACTTC,CASSQDGSSYEQYF
TRBV30,few,TRBJ1-1,TRBD1,TGTGCCTGGAGTGTATTGGTCACAGGGGGAGGTAGAACTGAAGCTTTCTTT,CAWSVLVTGGGRTEAFF
TRBV4-1,NA,TRBJ1-2,NA,TGCGCCAGCAGCCAAGATACCTTGAGGCATGGCTACACCTTC,CASSQDTLRHGYTF
TRBV19,few,TRBJ2-3,TRBD1,TGTGCCAGTAGTTCGGGACAGGGGGATACGCAGTATTTT,CASSSGQGDTQYF
TRBV2,NA,TRBJ1-1,TRBD1,TGTGCCAGCGGAACAGGGGATGGCACTGAAGCTTTCTTT,CASGTGDGTEAFF
TRBV6-1,NA,TRBJ1-3,NA,TGTGCCGGCGCTAGTGGGAGATCTGGAAACACCATATATTTT,CAGASGRSGNTIYF
TRBV5-1,NA,TRBJ1-2,TRBD1,TGCGCCAGCAGCACGGGACAGGGTCGTGGCTACACCTTC,CASSTGQGRGYTF
TRBV6-1,NA,TRBJ2-5,TRBD2,TGTGCCAGCAGGCTAGCGGGAGGGCCGAAGACCCAGTACTTC,CASRLAGGPKTQYF
TRBV27,NA,TRBJ1-1,NA,TGTGCCAGCTCTTTGGGCCTCCGCACTGAAGCTTTCTTT,CASSLGLRTEAFF
TRBV5-3,NA,TRBJ2-7,NA,TGTGCCAGAAAGACAGTCTTCGAGCAGTACTTC,CARKTVFEQYF
TRBV4-2,NA,TRBJ2-3,NA,TGTGCCAGCAGCCAAGGGACAGCGCAGTATTTT,CASSQGTAQYF
TRBV29-1,many,TRBJ1-1,NA,TGCAGCGTTAGGGCGGGGTGGGGCATGAACACTGAAGCTTTCTTT,CSVRAGWGMNTEAFF
TRBV2,once,TRBJ2-6,NA,TGTGCCAGCAGTGTCGACTTTGGGGCCAACGTCCTGACTTTC,CASSVDFGANVLTF
TRBV7-2,NA,TRBJ2-1,NA,TGTGCCAGCAGCTTAGCCACAGCATGGGATGAGCAGTTCTTC,CASSLATAWDEQFF